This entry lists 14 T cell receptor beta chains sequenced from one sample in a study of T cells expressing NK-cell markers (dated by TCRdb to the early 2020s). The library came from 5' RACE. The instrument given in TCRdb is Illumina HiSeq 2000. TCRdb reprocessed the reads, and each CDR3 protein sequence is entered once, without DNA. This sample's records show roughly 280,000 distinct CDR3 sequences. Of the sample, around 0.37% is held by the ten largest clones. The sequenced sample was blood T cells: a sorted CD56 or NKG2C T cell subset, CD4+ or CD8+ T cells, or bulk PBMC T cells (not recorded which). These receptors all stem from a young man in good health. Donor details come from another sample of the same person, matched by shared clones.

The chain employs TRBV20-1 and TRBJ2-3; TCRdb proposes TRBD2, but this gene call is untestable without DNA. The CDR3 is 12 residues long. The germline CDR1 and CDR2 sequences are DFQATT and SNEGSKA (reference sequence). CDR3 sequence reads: CSASSRTDTQYF.

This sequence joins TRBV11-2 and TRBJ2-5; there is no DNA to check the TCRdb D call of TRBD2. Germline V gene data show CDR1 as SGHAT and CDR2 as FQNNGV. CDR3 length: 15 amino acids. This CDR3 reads CASSLAGADRETQYF.

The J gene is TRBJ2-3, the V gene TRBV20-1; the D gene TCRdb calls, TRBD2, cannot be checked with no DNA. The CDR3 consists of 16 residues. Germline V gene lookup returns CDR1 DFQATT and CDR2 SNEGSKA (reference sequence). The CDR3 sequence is CSARATSGGFTDTQYF.

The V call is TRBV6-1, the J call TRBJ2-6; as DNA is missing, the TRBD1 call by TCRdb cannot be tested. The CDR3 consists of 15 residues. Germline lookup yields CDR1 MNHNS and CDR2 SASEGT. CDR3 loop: CASRPPGVGANVLTF.

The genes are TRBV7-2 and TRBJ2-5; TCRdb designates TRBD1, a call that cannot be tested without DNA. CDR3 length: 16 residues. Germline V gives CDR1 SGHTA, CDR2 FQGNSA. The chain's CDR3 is CASSLDVRGRGETQYF.

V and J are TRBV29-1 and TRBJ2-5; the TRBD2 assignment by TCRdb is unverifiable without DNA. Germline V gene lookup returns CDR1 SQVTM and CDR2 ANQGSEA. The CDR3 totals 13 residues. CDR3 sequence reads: CSATTAKGETQYF.

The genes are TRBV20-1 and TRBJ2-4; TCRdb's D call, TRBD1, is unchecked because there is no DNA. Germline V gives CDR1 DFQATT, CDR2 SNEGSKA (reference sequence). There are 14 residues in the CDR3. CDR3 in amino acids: CSALVVGVKNIQYF.

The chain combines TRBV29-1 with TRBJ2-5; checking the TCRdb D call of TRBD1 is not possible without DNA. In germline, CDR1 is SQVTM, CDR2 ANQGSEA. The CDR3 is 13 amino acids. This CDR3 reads CSVLRDSKETQYF.

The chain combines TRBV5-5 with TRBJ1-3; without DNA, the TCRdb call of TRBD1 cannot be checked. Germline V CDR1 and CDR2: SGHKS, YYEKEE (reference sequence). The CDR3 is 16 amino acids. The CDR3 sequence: CASSRQLTSSGNTIYF.

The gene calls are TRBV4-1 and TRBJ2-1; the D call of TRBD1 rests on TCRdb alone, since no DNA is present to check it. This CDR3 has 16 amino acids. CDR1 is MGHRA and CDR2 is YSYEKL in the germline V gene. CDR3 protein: CASSQGLPPTYNEQFF.

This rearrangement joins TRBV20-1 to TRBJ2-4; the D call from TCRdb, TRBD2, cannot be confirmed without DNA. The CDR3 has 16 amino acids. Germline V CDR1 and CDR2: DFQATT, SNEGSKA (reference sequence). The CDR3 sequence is CSADPNVAGVRNIQYF.

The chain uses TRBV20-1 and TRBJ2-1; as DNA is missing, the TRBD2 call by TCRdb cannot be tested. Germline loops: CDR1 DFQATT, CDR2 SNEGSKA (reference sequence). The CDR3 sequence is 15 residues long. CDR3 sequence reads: CSAGRLAQLNNEQFF.

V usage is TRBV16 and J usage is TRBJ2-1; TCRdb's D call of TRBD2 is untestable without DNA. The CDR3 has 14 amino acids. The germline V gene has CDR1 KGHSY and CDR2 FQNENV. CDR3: CASRLAGVRNEQFF.

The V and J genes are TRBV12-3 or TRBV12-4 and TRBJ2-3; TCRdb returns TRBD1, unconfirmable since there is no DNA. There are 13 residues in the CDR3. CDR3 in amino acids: CASTQTGGSTQYF.